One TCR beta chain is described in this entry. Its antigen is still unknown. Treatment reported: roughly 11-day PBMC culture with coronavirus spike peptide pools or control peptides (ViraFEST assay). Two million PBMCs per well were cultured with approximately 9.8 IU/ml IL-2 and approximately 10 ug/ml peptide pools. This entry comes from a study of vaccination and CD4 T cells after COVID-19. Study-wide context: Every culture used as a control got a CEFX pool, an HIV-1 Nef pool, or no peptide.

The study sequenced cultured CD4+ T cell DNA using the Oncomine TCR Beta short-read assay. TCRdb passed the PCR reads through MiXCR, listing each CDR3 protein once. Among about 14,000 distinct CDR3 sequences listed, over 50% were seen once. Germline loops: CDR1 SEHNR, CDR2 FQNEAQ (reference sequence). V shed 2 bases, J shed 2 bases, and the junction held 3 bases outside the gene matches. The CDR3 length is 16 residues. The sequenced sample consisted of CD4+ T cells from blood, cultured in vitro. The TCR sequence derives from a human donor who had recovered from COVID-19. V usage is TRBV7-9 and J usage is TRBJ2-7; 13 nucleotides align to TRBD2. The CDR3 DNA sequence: TGTGCCAGCAGCTTACTGGGACTAGCGGGGACCTACGAGCAGTACTTC. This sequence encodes CASSLLGLAGTYEQYF.